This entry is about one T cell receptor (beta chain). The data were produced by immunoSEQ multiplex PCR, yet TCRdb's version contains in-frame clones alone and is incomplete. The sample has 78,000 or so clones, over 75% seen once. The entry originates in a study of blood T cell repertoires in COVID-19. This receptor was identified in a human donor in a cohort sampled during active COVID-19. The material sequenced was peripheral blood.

This CDR3 reads CASSLGTSGTYEQYF. Here the CDR3 DNA reads TGTGCCAGCAGCTTAGGGACTAGCGGGACTTACGAGCAGTACTTC. The chain recombines TRBV5-4 with TRBJ2-7; 13 bases match TRBD2. Looked up from germline, CDR1 is SGHNT and CDR2 is YYREEE (reference sequence). V was pared by 2 bases and J by 4 bases, with 3 bases of the junction left unmatched. The length of the CDR3 is 15 residues.